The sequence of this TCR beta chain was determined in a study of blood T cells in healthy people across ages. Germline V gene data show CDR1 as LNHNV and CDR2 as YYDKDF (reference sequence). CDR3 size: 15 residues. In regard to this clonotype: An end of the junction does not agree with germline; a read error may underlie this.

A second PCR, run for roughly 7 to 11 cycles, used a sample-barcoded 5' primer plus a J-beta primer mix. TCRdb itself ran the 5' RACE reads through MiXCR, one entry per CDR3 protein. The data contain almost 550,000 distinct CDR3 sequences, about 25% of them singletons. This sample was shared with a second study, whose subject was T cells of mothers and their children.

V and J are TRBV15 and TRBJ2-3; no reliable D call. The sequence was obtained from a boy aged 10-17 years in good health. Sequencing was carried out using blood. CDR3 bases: TGTGCCACCTGCAGAAACAGAAAGAGCACAGATACGCAGTATTTT. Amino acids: CATCRNRKSTDTQYF.